This TCR beta chain was observed in a study of cytomegalovirus exposure and HLA in healthy donors. About this clone itself: What it binds is not known.

The donors were members of the validation cohort comprising about 130 subjects, separate from the roughly 640-subject first cohort. Germline assignment: CDR1 MNHNY and CDR2 SVGAGI (reference sequence). Deletions cut 2 bases from V and 1 base from J, with 6 bases between. This CDR3 is 14 amino acids long. The data were produced by immunoSEQ multiplex PCR, yet TCRdb's version contains in-frame clones alone and is incomplete. The profile shows 250,000 to 400,000 clones, roughly 86% of them singletons. General study points: Confirmation in vitro established that a few CMV-associated chains were specific for CMV antigens. The study put 160 or so TCR beta chains on its list as cytomegalovirus-associated.

The TCR sequence derives from a man aged 25-45 years in good health and CMV-seronegative. This chain connects TRBV6-6 to TRBJ1-5; TRBD1 is a possible D gene (5 bases). Sequencing was performed on PBMCs. This chain's CDR3 is CASSYGGSNQPQHF. The DNA for the CDR3 is TGTGCCAGCAGTTACGGGGGGAGCAATCAGCCCCAGCATTTT.